This T cell receptor (beta chain) was documented in a study of early T cells in non-severe SARS-CoV-2 infection. Study background: Unsorted whole blood bulk RNA was sequenced, with unpaired chains. Study-level findings and limits: VDJdb-based matching was biased toward anti-spike CD8 responses and missed private and CD4 specificities.

The germline V gene has CDR1 MNHNY and CDR2 SVGAGI (reference sequence). CDR3 length: 13 residues. The V end was cut by 4 bases, the J end by 1 base, with 5 bases between. This clonotype has at least ten counts. Its antigen remains unidentified. Individual cDNA molecules each received unique molecular identifiers attached to them. In TCRdb, the 5' RACE reads were re-called with MiXCR into one record per CDR3 protein. The data hold approximately 31,000 distinct CDR3 sequences, with roughly 7.2% observed a single time. Input material: whole blood. This chain links TRBV6-6 with TRBJ1-5; D remains unclear. This receptor was identified in an adult who was a healthcare worker with PCR-confirmed SARS-CoV-2 infection or an uninfected control (not recorded which). This CDR3 reads CASSSQSNQPQHF. DNA for the CDR3: TGTGCCAGCAGTTCGCAGAGCAATCAGCCCCAGCATTTT.